Listed below are T cell receptor beta chains from one sample, sequenced in a study of graft-versus-host responses after intestinal transplantation. Their antigens remain unidentified. Measured with immunoSEQ multiplex PCR; TCRdb has only the in-frame clones, and not every one. The sample carries about 36,000 clones, approximately 94% recorded once. The sample consisted of unstimulated CD4+ T cells sorted from spleen or lymph node cells, taken before transplant. The receptors were sampled from a human donor who was the organ donor for an intestinal transplant. Both conserved end residues are part of each CDR3. Each record gives: clone size, J gene, D gene, V gene, CDR3 protein, CDR3 DNA. The D gene is left open where the match is weak. Rows give clone size only sometimes, using once, few, many, or a class for an expanded clone.

-,TRBJ2-3,-,TRBV6-1,CASRSNRADTQYF,TGTGCCAGCAGGTCCAACAGGGCAGATACGCAGTATTTT
-,TRBJ1-4,TRBD1,TRBV30,CAGGTGRDRVGEKLFF,TGTGCCGGGGGGACCGGACGGGACAGGGTTGGAGAAAAACTGTTTTTT
-,TRBJ2-7,TRBD2,TRBV6-5,CASSYSRGGNEQYF,TGTGCCAGCAGTTACTCCCGGGGGGGCAACGAGCAGTACTTC
-,TRBJ2-5,-,TRBV7-2,CASSPRGHQETQYF,TGTGCCAGCAGCCCAAGGGGACATCAAGAGACCCAGTACTTC
-,TRBJ1-2,TRBD1,TRBV29-1,CSVGTGGHGYTF,TGCAGCGTTGGGACAGGGGGCCATGGCTACACCTTC
-,TRBJ2-5,TRBD1,TRBV7-8,CASSARQGKGQETQYF,TGTGCCAGCAGCGCTCGACAGGGGAAAGGCCAAGAGACCCAGTACTTC
-,TRBJ1-3,-,TRBV7-2,CASSPSNSGNTIYF,TGTGCCAGCAGCCCTAGTAACTCTGGAAACACCATATATTTT
-,TRBJ1-5,-,TRBV6-1,CASSDQGYSNQPQHF,TGTGCCAGCAGTGACCAGGGGTATAGCAATCAGCCCCAGCATTTT
-,TRBJ2-3,-,TRBV5-4,CASSLQGTDTQYF,TGTGCCAGCAGCCTACAGGGAACAGATACGCAGTATTTT
-,TRBJ1-1,-,TRBV5-4,CASSTGHNTEAFF,TGTGCCAGCAGCACTGGACATAACACTGAAGCTTTCTTT
-,TRBJ2-1,TRBD2,TRBV6-5,CASVGTREFF,TGTGCCAGCGTGGGGACTAGAGAGTTCTTC
-,TRBJ1-5,TRBD1,TRBV28,CASSRWTGSNQPQHF,TGTGCCAGCAGTCGATGGACAGGGAGCAATCAGCCCCAGCATTTT
-,TRBJ1-3,TRBD1,TRBV6-5,CASSSRGLGNTIYF,TGTGCCAGCAGTTCCAGGGGGTTAGGAAACACCATATATTTT
-,TRBJ1-3,-,TRBV5-1,CASSLVESFSGNTIYF,TGCGCCAGCAGCTTGGTCGAGTCCTTCTCTGGAAACACCATATATTTT
-,TRBJ2-7,-,TRBV27,CASSLPTSYEQYF,TGTGCCAGCAGTTTACCCACATCCTACGAGCAGTACTTC
-,TRBJ1-4,-,TRBV7-9,CASRNRGPNEKLFF,TGTGCCAGCAGAAACCGGGGCCCGAATGAAAAACTGTTTTTT
once,TRBJ2-3,TRBD1,TRBV5-1,CASSLGDRGGASTDTQYF,TGCGCCAGCAGCTTGGGGGACAGGGGGGGAGCGAGCACAGATACGCAGTATTTT
-,TRBJ2-1,TRBD2,TRBV7-6,CASSFLGGGTYNEQFF,TGTGCCAGCAGCTTTTTGGGCGGGGGGACCTACAATGAGCAGTTCTTC
-,TRBJ1-3,-,TRBV4-1,CASSLTGTPSSGNTIYF,TGCGCCAGCAGCTTAACCGGGACACCAAGCTCTGGAAACACCATATATTTT
-,TRBJ2-7,TRBD1,TRBV5-4,CASSIQGAYEQYF,TGTGCCAGCAGCATCCAGGGGGCGTACGAGCAGTACTTC
-,TRBJ2-4,-,TRBV14,CASSRNGRAKNIQYF,TGTGCCAGCAGCCGGAACGGCAGGGCCAAAAACATTCAGTACTTC
-,TRBJ2-7,-,TRBV18,CASSPLGLPAYEQYF,TGTGCCAGCTCACCACTCGGACTCCCAGCCTACGAGCAGTACTTC
-,TRBJ2-7,TRBD1,TRBV30,CAWRASGTGLYEQYF,TGTGCCTGGAGAGCCTCCGGGACAGGACTTTACGAGCAGTACTTC
-,TRBJ2-3,TRBD2,TRBV5-1,CASSLGLAGATSTDTQYF,TGCGCCAGCAGCTTGGGCCTAGCGGGGGCTACTAGCACAGATACGCAGTATTTT
-,TRBJ2-1,-,TRBV7-3,CASSLGGADEQFF,TGTGCCAGCAGCTTGGGGGGGGCCGATGAGCAGTTCTTC
-,TRBJ1-2,TRBD1,TRBV6-1,CASRQTGSYGYTF,TGTGCCAGCAGACAGACAGGGAGCTATGGCTACACCTTC
-,TRBJ1-6,TRBD1,TRBV28,CASSLGTGGNSPLHF,TGTGCCAGCAGTTTAGGGACAGGGGGTAATTCACCCCTCCACTTT
-,TRBJ1-4,-,TRBV4-3,CASSDRGYEKLFF,TGCGCCAGCAGCGACCGAGGTTATGAAAAACTGTTTTTT
once,TRBJ2-1,TRBD2,TRBV6-5,CASSYSGGANEQFF,TGTGCCAGCAGTTACAGCGGGGGGGCCAATGAGCAGTTCTTC
-,TRBJ1-2,-,TRBV30,CALQRALGGYTF,TGTGCCCTACAAAGGGCCCTCGGGGGCTACACCTTC
-,TRBJ2-6,-,TRBV19,CASSIRTVGANVLTF,TGTGCCAGTAGTATCCGGACCGTTGGGGCCAACGTCCTGACTTTC
-,TRBJ2-7,-,TRBV30,CAWSVGRPGSYEQYF,TGTGCCTGGAGTGTAGGTCGTCCCGGTTCCTACGAGCAGTACTTC